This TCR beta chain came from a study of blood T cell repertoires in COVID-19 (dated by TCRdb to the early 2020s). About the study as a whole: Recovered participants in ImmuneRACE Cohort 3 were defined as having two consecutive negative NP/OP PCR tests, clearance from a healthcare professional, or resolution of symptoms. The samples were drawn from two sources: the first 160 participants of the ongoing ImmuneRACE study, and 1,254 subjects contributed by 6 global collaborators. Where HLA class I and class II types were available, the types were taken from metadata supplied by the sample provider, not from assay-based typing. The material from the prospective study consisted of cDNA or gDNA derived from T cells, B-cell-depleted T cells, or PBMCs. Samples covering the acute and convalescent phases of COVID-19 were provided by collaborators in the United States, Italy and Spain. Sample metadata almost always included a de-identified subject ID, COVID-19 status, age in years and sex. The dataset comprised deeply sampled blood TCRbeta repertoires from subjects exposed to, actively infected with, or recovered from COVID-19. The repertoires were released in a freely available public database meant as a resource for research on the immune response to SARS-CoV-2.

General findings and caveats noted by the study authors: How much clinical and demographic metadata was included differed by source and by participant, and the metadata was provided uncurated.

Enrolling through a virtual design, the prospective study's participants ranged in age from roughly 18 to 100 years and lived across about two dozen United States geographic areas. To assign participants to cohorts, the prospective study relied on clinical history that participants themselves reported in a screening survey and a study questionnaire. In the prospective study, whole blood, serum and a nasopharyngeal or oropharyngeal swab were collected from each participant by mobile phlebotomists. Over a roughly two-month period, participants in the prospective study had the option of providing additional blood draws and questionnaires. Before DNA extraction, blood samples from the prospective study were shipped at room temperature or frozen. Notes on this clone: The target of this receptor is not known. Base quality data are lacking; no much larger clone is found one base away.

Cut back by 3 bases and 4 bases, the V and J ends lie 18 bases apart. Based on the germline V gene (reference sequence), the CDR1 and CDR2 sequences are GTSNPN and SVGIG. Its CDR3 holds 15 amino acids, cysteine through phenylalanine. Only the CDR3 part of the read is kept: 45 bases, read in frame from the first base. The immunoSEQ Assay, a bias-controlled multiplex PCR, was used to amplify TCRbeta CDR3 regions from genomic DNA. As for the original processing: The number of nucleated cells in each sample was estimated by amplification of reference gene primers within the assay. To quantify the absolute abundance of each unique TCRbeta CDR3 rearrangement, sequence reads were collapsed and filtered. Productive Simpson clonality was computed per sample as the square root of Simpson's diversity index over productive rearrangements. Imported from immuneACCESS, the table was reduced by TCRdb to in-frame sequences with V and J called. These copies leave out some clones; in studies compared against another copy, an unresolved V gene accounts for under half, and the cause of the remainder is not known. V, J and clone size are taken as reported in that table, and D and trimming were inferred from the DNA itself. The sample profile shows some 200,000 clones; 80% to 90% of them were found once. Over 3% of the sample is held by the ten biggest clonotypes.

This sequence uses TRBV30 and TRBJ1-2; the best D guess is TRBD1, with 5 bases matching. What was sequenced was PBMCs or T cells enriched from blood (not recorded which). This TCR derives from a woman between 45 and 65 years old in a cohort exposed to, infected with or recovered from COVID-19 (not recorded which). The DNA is TGTGCCTGGAGCTCCCTTGGGAGGGGTTCCTATGGCTACACCTTC. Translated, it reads CAWSSLGRGSYGYTF. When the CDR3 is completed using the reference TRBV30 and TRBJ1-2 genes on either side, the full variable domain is SQTIHQWPATLVQPVGSPLSLECTVEGTSNPNLYWYRQAAGRGLQLLFYSVGIGQISSEVPQNLSASRPQDRQFILSSKKLLLSDSGFYLCAWSSLGRGSYGYTFGSGTRLTVV.